Each of the 10 T cell receptor beta chains below was sequenced from the same sample in a study of identifying expanded T cells in peripheral blood. Profiling relied on immunoSEQ multiplex PCR, and the TCRdb table lists in-frame clones only, not all of them. Of 90,000 or so clones listed, around 90% are singletons. Sequencing input: blood. Every receptor here comes from a person between 18 and 75 years old in good health.

The chain carries TRBV2 and TRBJ2-7; D is unresolved. Germline V CDR1 and CDR2: SNHLY, FYNNEI. The CDR3 has 13 residues. Trimming stripped 6 bases from V and 3 bases from J, with 12 bases between. The CDR3 nucleotides are TGTGCCAGCAGAGAGGCACAGAGCTACGAGCAGTACTTC. As protein: CASREAQSYEQYF.

This clone was counted once. Here the CDR3 reads CASSPLTLGGEQYF. CDR3 in DNA: TGTGCCAGCAGTCCCCTCACTTTGGGGGGCGAGCAGTACTTC. The chain joins TRBV6-5 to TRBJ2-7; tentatively, D is TRBD2 (6 bases). This CDR3 has 14 amino acids. The germline gives CDR1 MNHEY, CDR2 SVGAGI. The V end lost 5 bases, the J end lost 6 bases, and 17 bases lay between the germline ends.

The rearrangement uses TRBV7-9 and TRBJ2-1; perhaps D is TRBD1 or TRBD2 (5 bases each). The ends were cut back, 4 bases at V and 5 bases at J, with 15 bases in the middle. This CDR3 is 15 amino acids long. Germline CDR1 is SEHNR and CDR2 is FQNEAQ (reference sequence). The CDR3 region has the DNA TGTGCCAGCAGCTCCGGGACCAGAGTTAACAATGAGCAGTTCTTC. Translated, it gives CASSSGTRVNNEQFF.

This rearrangement joins TRBV11-2 to TRBJ2-1; no clear D. CDR3 length equals 11 residues. V lost 2 bases, J lost 10 bases, and 6 bases lay in between. Looked up from germline, CDR1 is SGHAT and CDR2 is FQNNGV. CDR3: CASSLNREQFF. The CDR3 DNA is TGTGCCAGCAGCTTAAACAGAGAGCAGTTCTTC.

The V call is TRBV7-9, the J call TRBJ2-1; 8 positions agree with TRBD2. CDR1 is SEHNR and CDR2 is FQNEAQ in the germline V gene (reference sequence). V trimming: 8 bases; J trimming: 5 bases; junction bases outside the gene matches: 11. This CDR3 region has 15 residues. CDR3 amino acids: CASSRASGHDNEQFF. Written as DNA, the CDR3 is TGTGCCAGCTCGAGGGCTAGCGGGCACGACAATGAGCAGTTCTTC.

J is TRBJ1-5 and V is TRBV5-6; D remains unclear. With 4 bases removed from V and 7 bases from J, the gap between germline ends came to 9 bases. Germline V gives CDR1 SGHDT, CDR2 YYEEEE. The CDR3 runs 12 residues. The CDR3 region has the DNA TGTGCCAGCAGCCTTGGTGAACAGCCCCAGCATTTT. It specifies CASSLGEQPQHF. The full variable domain, rest sourced from reference TRBV5-6 and TRBJ1-5, is DAGVTQSPTHLIKTRGQQVTLRCSPKSGHDTVSWYQQALGQGPQFIFQYYEEEERQRGNFPDRFSGHQFPNYSSELNVNALLLGDSALYLCASSLGEQPQHFGDGTRLSIL.

The gene calls are TRBV13 and TRBJ2-7, with 7 bases aligning to TRBD1. CDR3 length: 14 residues. With 5 bases clipped from V and 2 bases from J, the junction kept 6 bases outside the gene matches. Germline assignment: CDR1 PRHDT and CDR2 FYEKMQ (reference sequence). The CDR3 DNA reads as TGTGCCAGCAGCGGACTGACAGGGCCCTACGAGCAGTACTTC. It yields the protein CASSGLTGPYEQYF.

A few counts support this clone. This chain connects TRBV7-2 to TRBJ1-5; 8 bases are shared with TRBD1. In germline, CDR1 is SGHTA, CDR2 FQGNSA. J lost 1 base, V lost 5 bases, and 4 bases had no gene match. The CDR3 totals 15 residues. CDR3 nucleotides: TGTGCCAGCAGCGGACGGACAGGGAGCAATCAGCCCCAGCATTTT. Amino acid sequence: CASSGRTGSNQPQHF.

Only one count was recorded for this clone. The J gene is TRBJ1-2, the V gene TRBV29-1; possible D gene TRBD1, 5 bases. V was trimmed by 3 bases and J by 5 bases, leaving 16 bases between them. Germline V gene data show CDR1 as SQVTM and CDR2 as ANQGSEA. The CDR3 has 14 amino acids. The DNA of the CDR3 is TGCAGCGTTGATAAGAACCTTGGGGGGTATGGCTACACCTTC. This sequence encodes CSVDKNLGGYGYTF.

J is TRBJ1-5 and V is TRBV10-3, with TRBD1 matching 11 bases. The trim removed 6 bases at V and 0 bases at J, leaving 7 bases unmatched. Germline-derived CDR1 and CDR2 are ENHRY and SYGVKD. The CDR3 covers 17 residues. The CDR3 nucleotides are TGTGCCATCAGCACTGGACAGGGGGCCGGTAGCAATCAGCCCCAGCATTTT. Protein sequence: CAISTGQGAGSNQPQHF.